These 23 T cell receptor beta chains were sequenced from one sample in a study of cytomegalovirus exposure and HLA in healthy donors. The study ran its PCR with 60 Vbeta and 13 Jbeta primers. Libraries were prepared by immunoSEQ multiplex PCR; TCRdb keeps only in-frame clonotypes and omits some of them. This sample contains 220,000 or so clones. Sequencing used PBMCs. The receptors originated from a girl aged 2 to 9 in good health and CMV-seropositive.

V is TRBV4-2 and J is TRBJ2-4, with D tentatively TRBD1 (5 bases). CDR1 is LGHNA, CDR2 YNFKEQ, per germline. The V gene lost 0 bases and the J gene lost 0 bases, with 15 bases spanning the gap. The CDR3 loop spans 18 amino acids. CDR3 bases: TGTGCCAGCAGCCAAGAACAGGCCTTCCGGAGAGCCAAAAACATTCAGTACTTC. Its protein is CASSQEQAFRRAKNIQYF.

The chain couples TRBV6-5 to TRBJ1-2; D remains ambiguous. The CDR3 sequence is 15 residues long. Germline lookup yields CDR1 MNHEY and CDR2 SVGAGI. Trimming took off 5 bases at V and 13 bases at J, with 26 bases between the two ends. CDR3 DNA sequence: TGTGCCAGCAGTCCGGACTACTCGCCTCTTTTACCGGTCACCTTC. It codes for CASSPDYSPLLPVTF.

V is TRBV18 and J is TRBJ1-1, with D possibly being TRBD1 (5 bases). Germline V lookup: CDR1 KGHSH, CDR2 LQKENI. This CDR3 has 13 residues. V was clipped by 5 bases and J by 0 bases, with 7 bases between them. CDR3: CASSAGLNTEAFF. CDR3 coding DNA: TGTGCCAGCTCAGCAGGGTTGAACACTGAAGCTTTCTTT. Based on the CDR3 plus reference TRBV18 and TRBJ1-1, the full variable domain is NAGVMQNPRHLVRRRGQEARLRCSPMKGHSHVYWYRQLPEEGLKFMVYLQKENIIDESGMPKERFSAEFPKEGPSILRIQQVVRGDSAAYFCASSAGLNTEAFFGQGTRLTVV.

The chain combines TRBV9 with TRBJ2-3, with 12 bases that match TRBD2. CDR3 size: 16 residues. Unmatched junction bases numbered 8, after V lost 2 bases and J lost 7 bases. From germline, CDR1 is SGDLS and CDR2 YYNGEE. The CDR3 protein is CASSVGLAGGPYTQYF. The CDR3 nucleotides read TGTGCCAGCAGCGTCGGTCTAGCGGGAGGGCCTTATACGCAGTATTTT.

V gene TRBV28 combines with J gene TRBJ2-7; D may be TRBD2 (6 bases). Trimming took off 2 bases at V and 3 bases at J, with 11 bases between the two ends. The CDR3 is 14 amino acids. Germline values: CDR1 MDHEN, CDR2 SYDVKM. The CDR3 sequence: CASSLERVGYEQYF. DNA for the CDR3: TGTGCCAGCAGTTTAGAGCGGGTAGGCTACGAGCAGTACTTC.

This chain links TRBV13 with TRBJ2-7; a weak D match, TRBD1 (6 bases). Trimming took 0 bases from V and 5 from J, leaving 17 bases between them. CDR3 length: 16 amino acids. Germline CDR1 and CDR2: PRHDT and FYEKMQ (reference sequence). CDR3 sequence: CASSLGRGLRPHEQYF. The CDR3 DNA sequence: TGTGCCAGCAGCTTAGGTAGGGGGTTGAGGCCCCACGAGCAGTACTTC.

The chain couples TRBV4-2 to TRBJ2-5; D is possibly TRBD2 (5 bases). The better agreement between TRBJ2-7 and the DNA end casts doubt on the J call. The germline CDR1 and CDR2 sequences are LGHNA and YNFKEQ. This CDR3 comprises 13 residues. CDR3 DNA: TGTGCCAGCAGCCAAGATTTTGGGAGCGAGCAGTACTTC. Translating gives CASSQDFGSEQYF.

This sequence joins TRBV7-2 and TRBJ1-2; D call uncertain. Trimming took off 5 bases at V and 3 bases at J, with 28 bases between the two ends. The CDR3 consists of 19 residues. Germline lookup yields CDR1 SGHTA and CDR2 FQGNSA. CDR3 protein: CASSPFRPGVGGGDYGYTF. CDR3 bases: TGTGCCAGCAGCCCGTTCCGGCCCGGGGTGGGAGGTGGGGACTATGGCTACACCTTC.

V gene TRBV27 combines with J gene TRBJ2-1, with 10 bases identical to TRBD2. V shed 8 bases and J 3 bases; nucleotides not matched to a gene: 7. This CDR3 contains 15 residues. CDR1 and CDR2 (germline): MNHEY, SMNVEV (reference sequence). CDR3 sequence (DNA): TGTGCCAGCTTTAGAATAGCGGGAGGCTACAATGAGCAGTTCTTC. Its translation is CASFRIAGGYNEQFF.

The J gene is TRBJ2-5, the V gene TRBV4-1, with TRBD2 as a possible D gene (6 bases). The CDR3 consists of 14 residues. Trimming removed 0 bases from V and 11 bases from J, with 16 bases in between. Germline assignment: CDR1 MGHRA and CDR2 YSYEKL. Here the CDR3 DNA reads TGCGCCAGCAGCCAAGAGGGACTGAGCTTTGGGCAGTACTTC. Translating it yields CASSQEGLSFGQYF.

This chain connects TRBV29-1 to TRBJ1-1; D unresolved. The V gene's germline CDR1 is SQVTM and CDR2 ANQGSEA. The ends were cut back, 4 bases at V and 0 bases at J, with 15 bases in the middle. The length of the CDR3 is 15 residues. CDR3 bases: TGCAGCGTTGTGGGTGGGAGTTCCATGAACACTGAAGCTTTCTTT. It yields the protein CSVVGGSSMNTEAFF.

DNA for the CDR3: TGTGCCAGCAGTTTGCGGACAGAAAGGGGGGGTCAGCCCCAGCATTTT. It specifies CASSLRTERGGQPQHF. This chain connects TRBV28 to TRBJ1-5; tentative D call: TRBD1 (6 bases). The CDR3 is 16 residues long. V dropped 3 bases and J dropped 6 bases, with 18 bases sitting between them. Per the germline V gene, CDR1 is MDHEN and CDR2 is SYDVKM.

The chain recombines TRBV15 with TRBJ1-5, with TRBD1 matching over 7 bases. The CDR3 contains 14 residues. CDR1 and CDR2 from the germline V gene are LNHNV and YYDKDF (reference sequence). Unmatched junction bases numbered 0, after V lost 2 bases and J lost 2 bases. The CDR3 here is CATSRTGGNQPQHF. CDR3 coding DNA: TGTGCCACCAGCAGAACAGGGGGCAATCAGCCCCAGCATTTT.

In nucleotides, the CDR3 is TGTGCCAGCAGCTTAGCCGAGAACGGGGAGCTGTTTTTT. Amino acid sequence: CASSLAENGELFF. The J gene is TRBJ2-2, the V gene TRBV7-2; no reliable D call. From germline, CDR1 is SGHTA and CDR2 FQGNSA. V lost 0 bases, J lost 7 bases, and 6 bases lay in between. The CDR3 has 13 amino acids.

The CDR3 loop reads CASSLERTSNEQFF. CDR3 nucleotides: TGTGCCAGCAGCTTAGAGCGAACTAGCAATGAGCAGTTCTTC. V usage is TRBV11-2 and J usage is TRBJ2-1, with a possible D match to TRBD2 (5 bases). The CDR3 has 14 residues. Germline V gene lookup returns CDR1 SGHAT and CDR2 FQNNGV. The V end lost 0 bases, the J end lost 6 bases, and 9 bases lay between the germline ends.

This chain joins TRBV6-6 and TRBJ2-2, with D hard to call. Germline CDR1 is MNHNY and CDR2 is SVGAGI (reference sequence). V was trimmed by 8 bases and J by 2 bases, leaving 12 bases between them. The CDR3 is made up of 14 amino acids. The CDR3 region is CASRWWANTGELFF. In nucleotides, the CDR3 is TGTGCCAGCCGCTGGTGGGCTAACACCGGGGAGCTGTTTTTT.

This chain joins TRBV2 and TRBJ1-5; D is uncertain. Germline CDR1 is SNHLY and CDR2 is FYNNEI. V gave up 6 bases and J gave up 0 bases, with 9 bases separating them. The length of the CDR3 is 14 residues. CDR3 sequence: CASRSRISNQPQHF. The CDR3 DNA is TGTGCCAGCAGATCCAGGATTAGCAATCAGCCCCAGCATTTT.

The chain is built from TRBV27 and TRBJ1-5; D might be TRBD1 (5 bases). Germline lookup yields CDR1 MNHEY and CDR2 SMNVEV (reference sequence). The length of the CDR3 is 15 residues. V lost 1 base and J lost 6, with 13 bases in between. This CDR3 reads CASSLLAGVAQPQHF. The CDR3 DNA sequence: TGTGCCAGCAGTTTATTAGCGGGGGTTGCTCAGCCCCAGCATTTT.

The chain combines TRBV29-1 with TRBJ1-1; 8 nucleotides align to TRBD1. Germline CDR1 and CDR2: SQVTM and ANQGSEA. Trimming at V came to 4 bases and at J to 0 bases, leaving 10 bases not matched to a gene. The CDR3 contains 16 residues. CDR3 residues: CSVVTRGLEMNTEAFF. DNA of the CDR3: TGCAGCGTTGTAACCAGGGGGCTAGAGATGAACACTGAAGCTTTCTTT.

The V call is TRBV9, the J call TRBJ1-1, with 7 bases matching TRBD1. Germline lookup yields CDR1 SGDLS and CDR2 YYNGEE. This CDR3 has 14 residues. The V segment lost 2 bases and the J segment 1 base; nucleotides outside the gene matches: 2. CDR3 amino acids: CASSVRGRNTEAFF. The CDR3 nucleotides read TGTGCCAGCAGCGTCAGGGGGAGGAACACTGAAGCTTTCTTT.

The CDR3 spells CASSLDLAGDYNEQFF. DNA of the CDR3: TGTGCCAGCAGCTTAGATTTAGCGGGAGACTACAATGAGCAGTTCTTC. This chain connects TRBV11-2 to TRBJ2-1; 9 bases agree with TRBD2. In germline, CDR1 is SGHAT, CDR2 FQNNGV. With 0 bases clipped from V and 3 bases from J, the junction kept 3 bases outside the gene matches. The CDR3 covers 16 residues.

The V call is TRBV10-3, the J call TRBJ1-3; D remains ambiguous. With 3 bases removed from V and 0 bases from J, the gap between germline ends came to 12 bases. The CDR3 is 16 amino acids. CDR1 ENHRY and CDR2 SYGVKD come from the germline V gene. CDR3 sequence reads: CAISETNGVSGNTIYF. CDR3 DNA sequence: TGTGCCATCAGTGAAACCAACGGGGTCTCTGGAAACACCATATATTTT.

The genes are TRBV19 and TRBJ2-1; 10 bases align to TRBD2. V was clipped by 6 bases and J by 6 bases; unmatched bases: 5. The CDR3 has 14 amino acids. Germline loops: CDR1 LNHDA, CDR2 SQIVND (reference sequence). The CDR3 sequence: CASRQREGPNEQFF. Here the CDR3 DNA reads TGTGCCAGTAGACAGCGGGAGGGCCCCAATGAGCAGTTCTTC.